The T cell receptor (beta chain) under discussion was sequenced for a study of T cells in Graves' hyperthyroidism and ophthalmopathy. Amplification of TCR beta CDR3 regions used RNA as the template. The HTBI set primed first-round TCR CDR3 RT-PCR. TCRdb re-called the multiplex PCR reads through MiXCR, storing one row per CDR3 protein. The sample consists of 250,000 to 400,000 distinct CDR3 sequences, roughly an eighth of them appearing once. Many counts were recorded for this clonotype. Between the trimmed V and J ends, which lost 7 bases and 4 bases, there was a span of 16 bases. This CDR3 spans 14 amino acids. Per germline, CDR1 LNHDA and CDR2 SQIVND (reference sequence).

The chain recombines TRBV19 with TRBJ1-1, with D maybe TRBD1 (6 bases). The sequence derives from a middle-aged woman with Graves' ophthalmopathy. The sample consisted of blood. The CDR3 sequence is CASTPGRGGTEAFF. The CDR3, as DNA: TGTGCCAGTACCCCCGGCAGGGGAGGCACTGAAGCTTTCTTT.